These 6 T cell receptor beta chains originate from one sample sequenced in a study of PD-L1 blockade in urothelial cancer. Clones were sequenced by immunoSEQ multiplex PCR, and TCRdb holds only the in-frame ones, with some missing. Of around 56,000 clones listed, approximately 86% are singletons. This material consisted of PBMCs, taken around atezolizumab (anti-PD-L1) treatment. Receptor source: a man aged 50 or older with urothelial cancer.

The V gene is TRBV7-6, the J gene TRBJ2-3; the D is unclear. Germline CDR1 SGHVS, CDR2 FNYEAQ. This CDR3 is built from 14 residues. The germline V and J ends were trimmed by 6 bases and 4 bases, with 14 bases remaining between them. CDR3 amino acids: CASSPWMGPDTQYF. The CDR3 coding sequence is TGTGCCAGCAGTCCTTGGATGGGCCCAGATACGCAGTATTTT. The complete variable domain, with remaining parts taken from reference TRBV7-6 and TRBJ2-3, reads GAGVSQSPRYKVTKRGQDVALRCDPISGHVSLYWYRQALGQGPEFLTYFNYEAQQDKSGLPNDRFSAERPEGSISTLTIQRTEQRDSAMYRCASSPWMGPDTQYFGPGTRLTVL.

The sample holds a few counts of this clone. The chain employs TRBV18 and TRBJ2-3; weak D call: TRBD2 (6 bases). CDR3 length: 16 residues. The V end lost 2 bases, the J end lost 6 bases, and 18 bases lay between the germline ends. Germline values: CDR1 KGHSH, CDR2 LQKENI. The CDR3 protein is CASSPSAGIAVDTQYF. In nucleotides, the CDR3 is TGTGCCAGCTCACCATCCGCGGGAATTGCGGTCGATACGCAGTATTTT.

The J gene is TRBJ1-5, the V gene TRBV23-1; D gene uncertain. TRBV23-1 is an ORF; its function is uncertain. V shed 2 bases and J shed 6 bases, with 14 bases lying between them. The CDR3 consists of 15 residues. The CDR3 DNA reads TGCGCCAGCAGTCAAATAACCCATGGAGGTCAGCCCCAGCATTTT. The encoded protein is CASSQITHGGQPQHF.

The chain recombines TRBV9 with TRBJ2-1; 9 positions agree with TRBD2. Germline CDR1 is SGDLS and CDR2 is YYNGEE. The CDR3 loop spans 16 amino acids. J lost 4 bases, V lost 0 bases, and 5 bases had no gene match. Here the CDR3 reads CASSVVGTSPYNEQFF. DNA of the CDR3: TGTGCCAGCAGCGTAGTAGGGACTAGCCCGTACAATGAGCAGTTCTTC.

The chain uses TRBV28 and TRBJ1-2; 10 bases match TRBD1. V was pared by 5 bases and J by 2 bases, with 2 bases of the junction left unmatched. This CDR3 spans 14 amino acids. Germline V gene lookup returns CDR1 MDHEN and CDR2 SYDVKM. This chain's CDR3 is CASSRDRGNYGYTF. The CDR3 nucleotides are TGTGCCAGCAGTCGGGACAGGGGCAACTATGGCTACACCTTC.

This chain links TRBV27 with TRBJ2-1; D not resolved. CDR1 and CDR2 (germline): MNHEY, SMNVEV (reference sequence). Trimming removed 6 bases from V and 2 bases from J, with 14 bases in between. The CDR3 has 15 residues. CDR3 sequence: CASRGLAIPYNEQFF. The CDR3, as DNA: TGTGCCAGCAGGGGCCTGGCCATCCCCTACAATGAGCAGTTCTTC.